A selection of T cell receptor beta chains follows, all from one sample in a study of blood T cell repertoires in COVID-19. Some clones are missing from TCRdb's copy, which holds only in-frame ones; the method was immunoSEQ multiplex PCR. This table has approximately 98,000 clones, over 75% appearing once. Sequences were obtained from peripheral blood. These receptors came from a woman older than 75 with acute or convalescent COVID-19. CDR3s include the opening cysteine and the closing phenylalanine or tryptophan. Each record gives: J gene, CDR3 length, clone size, V gene, D gene, CDR3 DNA, CDR3 protein. A D gene is named only where the DNA matches it firmly. Rows may omit the clone size; those that give it use once, few, many or a size class.

J: TRBJ1-2
length: 14
size: .
V: TRBV7-2
D: .
DNA: TGTGCCAGCAGCTTAGGAGGTAATAACTATGGCTACACCTTC
CDR3: CASSLGGNNYGYTF

J: TRBJ2-3
length: 13
size: .
V: TRBV6-2/TRBV6-3
D: .
DNA: TGTGCCAGCAGTTTCCCCGCTAAACATACGCAGTATTTT
CDR3: CASSFPAKHTQYF

J: TRBJ2-6
length: 17
size: .
V: TRBV13
D: TRBD1
DNA: TGTGCCAGCAGCCTCCGGACAGGAAGCTCTGGGGCCAACGTCCTGACTTTC
CDR3: CASSLRTGSSGANVLTF

J: TRBJ2-2
length: 14
size: .
V: TRBV29-1
D: TRBD2
DNA: TGCAGCGTTTCGACTAGCGGGGGGACCGGGGAGCTGTTTTTT
CDR3: CSVSTSGGTGELFF

J: TRBJ1-2
length: 16
size: .
V: TRBV4-3
D: .
DNA: TGCGCCAGCAGCCAAGATCGGAGGTCCGTCTCGTATGGCTACACCTTC
CDR3: CASSQDRRSVSYGYTF

J: TRBJ1-3
length: 14
size: few
V: TRBV6-5
D: TRBD1
DNA: TGTGCCAGCAGTTACGGGGACAGAACGGGGACCATATATTTT
CDR3: CASSYGDRTGTIYF

J: TRBJ1-2
length: 14
size: .
V: TRBV28
D: .
DNA: TGTGCCAGCAGTTTTGCGGGGGAGACGGATGGCTACACCTTC
CDR3: CASSFAGETDGYTF

J: TRBJ2-5
length: 14
size: once
V: TRBV7-3
D: TRBD1
DNA: TGTGCCAGCAGCATTACAGGGGGCAAAGAGACCCAGTACTTC
CDR3: CASSITGGKETQYF

J: TRBJ2-1
length: 15
size: .
V: TRBV10-2
D: TRBD2
DNA: TGCGCCAGCAGTGAGAGAGGACTAGTTACCAATGAGCAGTTCTTC
CDR3: CASSERGLVTNEQFF

J: TRBJ1-6
length: 13
size: .
V: TRBV7-9
D: .
DNA: TGTGCCAGCAGCCCTATTCTTAATTCACCCCTCCACTTT
CDR3: CASSPILNSPLHF

J: TRBJ1-6
length: 17
size: .
V: TRBV5-4
D: TRBD1
DNA: TGTGCCAGCAGCGCCCGCGACAGGGGATCGAGGAATTCACCCCTCCACTTT
CDR3: CASSARDRGSRNSPLHF

J: TRBJ1-2
length: 14
size: many
V: TRBV7-2
D: .
DNA: TGTGCCAGCAGCTTATCTCCAGGAGGGTATGGCTACACCTTC
CDR3: CASSLSPGGYGYTF

J: TRBJ1-6
length: 14
size: .
V: TRBV30
D: .
DNA: TGTGCCTGGACGGCGGGGGCCCGGAATTCACCCCTCCACTTT
CDR3: CAWTAGARNSPLHF

J: TRBJ2-5
length: 13
size: .
V: TRBV5-1
D: .
DNA: TGCGCCAGCAGCTTTTCAGGACAAGAGACCCAGTACTTC
CDR3: CASSFSGQETQYF

J: TRBJ1-1
length: 16
size: few
V: TRBV4-1
D: .
DNA: TGCGCCAGCAGCCAAGATCGGAAACGAGGGTCTACTGAAGCTTTCTTT
CDR3: CASSQDRKRGSTEAFF

J: TRBJ1-1
length: 14
size: once
V: TRBV28
D: TRBD1
DNA: TGTGCCAGCAGTTTACAAAGGGACAGGGCTGAAGCTTTCTTT
CDR3: CASSLQRDRAEAFF

J: TRBJ2-3
length: 13
size: once
V: TRBV18
D: .
DNA: TGTGCCAGCTCACCACCCAACACAGATACGCAGTATTTT
CDR3: CASSPPNTDTQYF

J: TRBJ2-6
length: 14
size: .
V: TRBV5-6
D: .
DNA: TGTGCCAGCAGGCTGAGCTCTGGGGCCAACGTCCTGACTTTC
CDR3: CASRLSSGANVLTF

J: TRBJ2-1
length: 15
size: .
V: TRBV6-5
D: .
DNA: TGTGCCAGCAGACCCTATGAGGGTCGGGGATCTGAGCAGTTCTTC
CDR3: CASRPYEGRGSEQFF

J: TRBJ1-1
length: 15
size: .
V: TRBV28
D: .
DNA: TGTGCCAGCAGTTTAAATTGGGGAGGGGACACTGAAGCTTTCTTT
CDR3: CASSLNWGGDTEAFF

J: TRBJ1-6
length: 15
size: .
V: TRBV28
D: TRBD1
DNA: TGTGCCAGCAGACCGGACAGGGTGTATAATTCACCCCTCCACTTT
CDR3: CASRPDRVYNSPLHF

J: TRBJ1-6
length: 22
size: .
V: TRBV23-1
D: TRBD1
DNA: TGCGCCAGCAGTCAAGGGGGTTTACAGACAGGGCCCCAGCGCTCCTATAATTCACCCCTCCACTTT
CDR3: CASSQGGLQTGPQRSYNSPLHF

J: TRBJ2-5
length: 16
size: .
V: TRBV11-2
D: TRBD2
DNA: TGTGCCAGCAGCCTCAGACTAGCGGGGGCCCAAGAGACCCAGTACTTC
CDR3: CASSLRLAGAQETQYF

J: TRBJ1-4
length: 15
size: .
V: TRBV5-1
D: .
DNA: TGCGCCAGCAGCTTGGATACAGGCACTAATGAAAAACTGTTTTTT
CDR3: CASSLDTGTNEKLFF

J: TRBJ2-2
length: 16
size: .
V: TRBV20-1
D: TRBD2
DNA: TGCAGTGCTAGTGGGAGCGGGGGGGCTAGCACCGGGGAGCTGTTTTTT
CDR3: CSASGSGGASTGELFF

J: TRBJ1-2
length: 15
size: .
V: TRBV6-2/TRBV6-3
D: TRBD1
DNA: TGTGCCAGCAGTACCCCGGACAGGTTACTTGCCGGCTACACCTTC
CDR3: CASSTPDRLLAGYTF

J: TRBJ2-5
length: 15
size: .
V: TRBV3-1/TRBV3-2
D: TRBD1
DNA: TGTGCCAGCAGCCAAGGGACAGGGGCTGGGGGACCCCAGTACTTC
CDR3: CASSQGTGAGGPQYF

J: TRBJ2-3
length: 14
size: .
V: TRBV6-5
D: TRBD2
DNA: TGTGCCAGCAGTCTAGCGGGGGGGACTGGGACGCAGTATTTT
CDR3: CASSLAGGTGTQYF

J: TRBJ1-6
length: 14
size: few
V: TRBV19
D: .
DNA: TGTGCCAGTAGTACCGACAGGTTGGCTTCACCCCTCCACTTT
CDR3: CASSTDRLASPLHF

J: TRBJ2-7
length: 13
size: .
V: TRBV27
D: .
DNA: TGTGCCAGCAGTTTCATCTTTAGTTACGAGCAGTACTTC
CDR3: CASSFIFSYEQYF

J: TRBJ1-5
length: 14
size: .
V: TRBV7-9
D: TRBD1
DNA: TGTGCCAGCAGCCCGGGACAGGGGAATCAGCCCCAGCATTTT
CDR3: CASSPGQGNQPQHF

J: TRBJ1-3
length: 14
size: once
V: TRBV14
D: TRBD1
DNA: TGTGCCAGCAGCTTACGGACAGGGGGAAACACCATATATTTT
CDR3: CASSLRTGGNTIYF

J: TRBJ1-2
length: 12
size: .
V: TRBV5-5
D: .
DNA: TGTGCCAGCAGCTCTTCCGGCTATGGCTACACCTTC
CDR3: CASSSSGYGYTF

J: TRBJ1-6
length: 18
size: .
V: TRBV28
D: .
DNA: TGTGCCAGCAGTTTACTCAGGGGTAGTAGCTCCTATAATTCACCCCTCCACTTT
CDR3: CASSLLRGSSSYNSPLHF

J: TRBJ1-4
length: 15
size: .
V: TRBV5-4
D: .
DNA: TGTGCCAGCAGCTTGGAAAGAGGTACTAATGAAAAACTGTTTTTT
CDR3: CASSLERGTNEKLFF

J: TRBJ1-1
length: 17
size: .
V: TRBV28
D: TRBD1
DNA: TGTGCCAGCAGTCCCCGCCTCGGGGCCAGGGGGGAGACTGAAGCTTTCTTT
CDR3: CASSPRLGARGETEAFF

J: TRBJ2-2
length: 16
size: .
V: TRBV25-1
D: TRBD1
DNA: TGTGCCAGCAGTAAAGGGACAGGGGGGCGCACCGGGGAGCTGTTTTTT
CDR3: CASSKGTGGRTGELFF

J: TRBJ1-2
length: 18
size: .
V: TRBV11-2
D: TRBD1
DNA: TGTGCCAGCAGCTTAGATGCCGCCCAGACAGGGGGCGTTGGTGGCTACACCTTC
CDR3: CASSLDAAQTGGVGGYTF

J: TRBJ1-1
length: 17
size: .
V: TRBV4-1
D: TRBD1
DNA: TGCGCCAGCAGCCAAAGCACGGACAGGGGGCGAGGCACTGAAGCTTTCTTT
CDR3: CASSQSTDRGRGTEAFF

J: TRBJ2-1
length: 16
size: few
V: TRBV14
D: TRBD1
DNA: TGTGCCAGCAGCCAAGATCCTGGACAGGACTACAATGAGCAGTTCTTC
CDR3: CASSQDPGQDYNEQFF

J: TRBJ1-1
length: 15
size: .
V: TRBV6-5
D: TRBD1
DNA: TGTGCCAGCAGTTCGGCCGGGACAGGGAACACTGAAGCTTTCTTT
CDR3: CASSSAGTGNTEAFF

J: TRBJ2-3
length: 16
size: .
V: TRBV7-6
D: TRBD1
DNA: TGTGCCAGCAGCCCCACCCGGGACAGGGGAACAGATACGCAGTATTTT
CDR3: CASSPTRDRGTDTQYF

J: TRBJ1-4
length: 18
size: few
V: TRBV6-6
D: TRBD1
DNA: TGTGCCAGCAGTCAGCGTCGAAGGGGGCTCATAAATAATGAAAAACTGTTTTTT
CDR3: CASSQRRRGLINNEKLFF

J: TRBJ1-1
length: 17
size: .
V: TRBV6-2/TRBV6-3
D: TRBD1
DNA: TGTGCCAGCAGTGTAACCGACAGGGGCCCCCTGAACACTGAAGCTTTCTTT
CDR3: CASSVTDRGPLNTEAFF

J: TRBJ2-3
length: 16
size: .
V: TRBV10-1
D: .
DNA: TGCGCCAGCTCCGATCCACGGGGCCCGGGGAGGGATACGCAGTATTTT
CDR3: CASSDPRGPGRDTQYF

J: TRBJ1-1
length: 14
size: .
V: TRBV2
D: .
DNA: TGTGCCAGCAGATCACGGGGGGTAGGCACTGAAGCTTTCTTT
CDR3: CASRSRGVGTEAFF

J: TRBJ2-5
length: 14
size: .
V: TRBV11-2
D: .
DNA: TGTGCCAGCAGCTTATTAGCCGTGAAGGAGACCCAGTACTTC
CDR3: CASSLLAVKETQYF

J: TRBJ2-2
length: 14
size: .
V: TRBV6-4
D: TRBD2
DNA: TGTGCCAGCAGTGTACTAGCGGGCACCGGGGAGCTGTTTTTT
CDR3: CASSVLAGTGELFF

J: TRBJ1-2
length: 14
size: .
V: TRBV7-8
D: TRBD1
DNA: TGTGCCAGCAGCTTGGGGACAGGTTCCTATGGCTACACCTTC
CDR3: CASSLGTGSYGYTF

J: TRBJ2-3
length: 16
size: .
V: TRBV5-1
D: TRBD2
DNA: TGCGCCAGCAACAGCGGGGGGGCGGGGAGCACAGATACGCAGTATTTT
CDR3: CASNSGGAGSTDTQYF

J: TRBJ1-2
length: 16
size: .
V: TRBV5-4
D: TRBD1
DNA: TGTGCCAGCAGCCGGGACAGGGTGGCTTCTAACTATGGCTACACCTTC
CDR3: CASSRDRVASNYGYTF

J: TRBJ2-7
length: 14
size: .
V: TRBV5-1
D: TRBD1
DNA: TGCGCCAGCAGCTTAGGGACAGGCCCCTACGAGCAGTACTTC
CDR3: CASSLGTGPYEQYF

J: TRBJ2-1
length: 14
size: .
V: TRBV5-4
D: .
DNA: TGTGCCAGCAGCTTGTATCGGCAGGGCAATGAGCAGTTCTTC
CDR3: CASSLYRQGNEQFF

J: TRBJ1-2
length: 12
size: .
V: TRBV20-1
D: .
DNA: TGCAGTGCTAGTCATCTGGCGGGGGGCTACACCTTC
CDR3: CSASHLAGGYTF

J: TRBJ2-6
length: 16
size: .
V: TRBV5-4
D: .
DNA: TGTGCCAGCAGCCGAGGGGGAGTAGCTGGGGCCAACGTCCTGACTTTC
CDR3: CASSRGGVAGANVLTF

J: TRBJ1-3
length: 20
size: .
V: TRBV11-3
D: .
DNA: TGTGCCAGCAGCTTAGAGGGAGGGGACGTAGGGAGATCCTCTGGAAACACCATATATTTT
CDR3: CASSLEGGDVGRSSGNTIYF